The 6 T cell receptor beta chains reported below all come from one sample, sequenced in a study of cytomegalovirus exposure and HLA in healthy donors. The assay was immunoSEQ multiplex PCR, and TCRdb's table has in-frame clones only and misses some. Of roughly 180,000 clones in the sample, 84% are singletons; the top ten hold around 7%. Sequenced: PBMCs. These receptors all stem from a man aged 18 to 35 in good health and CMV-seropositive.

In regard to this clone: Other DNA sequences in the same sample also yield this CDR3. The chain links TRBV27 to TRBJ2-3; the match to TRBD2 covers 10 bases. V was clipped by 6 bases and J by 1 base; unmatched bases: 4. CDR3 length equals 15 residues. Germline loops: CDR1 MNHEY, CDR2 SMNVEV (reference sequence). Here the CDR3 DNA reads TGTGCCAGCAGCCTTCTAGCGGGGGGCACAGATACGCAGTATTTT. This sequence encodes CASSLLAGGTDTQYF.

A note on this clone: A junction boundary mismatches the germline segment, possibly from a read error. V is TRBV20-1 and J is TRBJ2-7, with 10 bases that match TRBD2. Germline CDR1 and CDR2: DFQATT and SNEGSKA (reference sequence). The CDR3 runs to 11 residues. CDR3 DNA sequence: TGCAGTGCCAAGGCCGGACTAGCGGATAACTTC. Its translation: CSAKAGLADNF.

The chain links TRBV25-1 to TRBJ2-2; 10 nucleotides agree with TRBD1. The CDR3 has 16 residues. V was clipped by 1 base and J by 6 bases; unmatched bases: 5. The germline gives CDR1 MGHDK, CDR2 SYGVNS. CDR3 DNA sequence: TGTGCCAGCAGTGAATTTAGACAGGGGGCCGCCGGGGAGCTGTTTTTT. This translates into CASSEFRQGAAGELFF.

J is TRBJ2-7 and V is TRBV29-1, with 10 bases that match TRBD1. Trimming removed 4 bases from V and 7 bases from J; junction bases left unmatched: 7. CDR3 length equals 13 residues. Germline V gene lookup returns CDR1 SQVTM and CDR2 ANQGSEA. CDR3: CSVGDRGSREQYF. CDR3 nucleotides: TGCAGCGTTGGGGACAGGGGATCTCGTGAGCAGTACTTC.

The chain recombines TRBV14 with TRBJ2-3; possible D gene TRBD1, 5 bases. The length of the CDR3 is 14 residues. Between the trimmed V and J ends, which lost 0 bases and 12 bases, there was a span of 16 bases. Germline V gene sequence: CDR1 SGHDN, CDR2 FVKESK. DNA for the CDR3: TGTGCCAGCAGCCAAGATCCCTGGGGCAGGCGACAGTATTTT. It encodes CASSQDPWGRRQYF.

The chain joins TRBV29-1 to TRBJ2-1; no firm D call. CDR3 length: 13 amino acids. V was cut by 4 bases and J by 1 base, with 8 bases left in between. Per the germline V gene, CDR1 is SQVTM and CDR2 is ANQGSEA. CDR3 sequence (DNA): TGCAGCGTTGGTGACTCTTCCTACAATGAGCAGTTCTTC. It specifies CSVGDSSYNEQFF.